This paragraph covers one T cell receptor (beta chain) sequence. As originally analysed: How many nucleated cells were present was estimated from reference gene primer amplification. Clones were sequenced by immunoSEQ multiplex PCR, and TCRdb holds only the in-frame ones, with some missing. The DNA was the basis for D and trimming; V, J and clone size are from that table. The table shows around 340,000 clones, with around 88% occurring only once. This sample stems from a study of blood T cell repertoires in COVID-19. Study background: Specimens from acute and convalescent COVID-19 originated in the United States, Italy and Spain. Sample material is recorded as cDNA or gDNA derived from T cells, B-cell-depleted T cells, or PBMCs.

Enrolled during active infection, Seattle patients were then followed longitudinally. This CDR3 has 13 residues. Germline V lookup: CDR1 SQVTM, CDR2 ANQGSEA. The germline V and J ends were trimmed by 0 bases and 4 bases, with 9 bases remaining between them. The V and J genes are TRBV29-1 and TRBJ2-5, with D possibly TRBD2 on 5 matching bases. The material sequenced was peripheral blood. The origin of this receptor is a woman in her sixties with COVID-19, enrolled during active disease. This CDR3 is CSVEDEEGETQYF. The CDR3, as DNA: TGCAGCGTTGAAGATGAAGAGGGAGAGACCCAGTACTTC.